The 5 T cell receptor beta chains below were found in one sample sequenced in a study of blood T cell repertoires in COVID-19 (dated by TCRdb to about 2020). Library preparation employed the immunoSEQ multiplex PCR assay. TCRdb limited this immuneACCESS table to in-frame rearrangements with V and J called. A share of clones is missing; checked studies link under half to unresolved V genes, and the rest is unexplained. The sample table shows approximately 150,000 clones, and around four fifths are seen once. Under 5.5% of the sample is taken by the ten largest. Sequencing was performed on peripheral blood. Receptor source: a human donor in a cohort sampled during active COVID-19.

The V gene is TRBV7-3, the J gene TRBJ2-1; 12 nucleotides match TRBD2. Germline CDR1 reads SGHTA; CDR2 reads FQGTGA. The CDR3 runs 19 residues. The ends lost 5 bases at V and 5 bases at J; junction bases unmatched: 16. As DNA, the CDR3 is TGTGCCAGCAGCAAAACGGCTACAGGGCTAGCGGGAGGGGACAATGAGCAGTTCTTC. It translates to CASSKTATGLAGGDNEQFF.

This clone was counted a single time. The chain recombines TRBV28 with TRBJ2-7; unclear D gene. V was shortened by 5 bases and J by 0 bases, with 14 bases between the two germline ends. Looked up from germline, CDR1 is MDHEN and CDR2 is SYDVKM. The length of the CDR3 is 15 residues. CDR3 DNA: TGTGCCAGCAGTGGTTCAGTTTCAAACTCCTACGAGCAGTACTTC. This sequence encodes CASSGSVSNSYEQYF.

The chain is built from TRBV6-2 or TRBV6-3 and TRBJ1-6; 7 bases align to TRBD1. The germline V gene has CDR1 MNHEY and CDR2 SVGEGT. The CDR3 spans 15 residues. Unmatched junction bases numbered 1, after V lost 0 bases and J lost 5 bases. CDR3: CASSYSTGNNSPLHF. CDR3 nucleotide sequence: TGTGCCAGCAGTTACTCGACAGGGAATAATTCACCCCTCCACTTT.

This clone appeared once. The V and J genes are TRBV19 and TRBJ2-5; D is possibly TRBD1 (8 bases). The germline V and J ends were trimmed by 5 bases and 4 bases, with 23 bases remaining between them. This CDR3 contains 17 residues. Germline CDR1 reads LNHDA; CDR2 reads SQIVND (reference sequence). DNA for the CDR3: TGTGCCAGTAGTCTTACCGGGACAGGACCGGGGGGAGAGACCCAGTACTTC. It codes for CASSLTGTGPGGETQYF. Combining the CDR3 with reference TRBV19 and TRBJ2-5 gives the whole variable domain DGGITQSPKYLFRKEGQNVTLSCEQNLNHDAMYWYRQDPGQGLRLIYYSQIVNDFQKGDIAEGYSVSREKKESFPLTVTSAQKNPTAFYLCASSLTGTGPGGETQYFGPGTRLLVL.

The J gene is TRBJ2-3, the V gene TRBV5-1; 8 bases match TRBD2. The CDR3 covers 15 residues. V trimming: 1 base; J trimming: 4 bases; junction bases outside the gene matches: 5. CDR1 is SGHRS and CDR2 is YFSETQ in the germline V gene. The CDR3 DNA sequence: TGCGCCAGCAGCTTGAGCGGGGGTGAAGCAGATACGCAGTATTTT. Its protein is CASSLSGGEADTQYF.